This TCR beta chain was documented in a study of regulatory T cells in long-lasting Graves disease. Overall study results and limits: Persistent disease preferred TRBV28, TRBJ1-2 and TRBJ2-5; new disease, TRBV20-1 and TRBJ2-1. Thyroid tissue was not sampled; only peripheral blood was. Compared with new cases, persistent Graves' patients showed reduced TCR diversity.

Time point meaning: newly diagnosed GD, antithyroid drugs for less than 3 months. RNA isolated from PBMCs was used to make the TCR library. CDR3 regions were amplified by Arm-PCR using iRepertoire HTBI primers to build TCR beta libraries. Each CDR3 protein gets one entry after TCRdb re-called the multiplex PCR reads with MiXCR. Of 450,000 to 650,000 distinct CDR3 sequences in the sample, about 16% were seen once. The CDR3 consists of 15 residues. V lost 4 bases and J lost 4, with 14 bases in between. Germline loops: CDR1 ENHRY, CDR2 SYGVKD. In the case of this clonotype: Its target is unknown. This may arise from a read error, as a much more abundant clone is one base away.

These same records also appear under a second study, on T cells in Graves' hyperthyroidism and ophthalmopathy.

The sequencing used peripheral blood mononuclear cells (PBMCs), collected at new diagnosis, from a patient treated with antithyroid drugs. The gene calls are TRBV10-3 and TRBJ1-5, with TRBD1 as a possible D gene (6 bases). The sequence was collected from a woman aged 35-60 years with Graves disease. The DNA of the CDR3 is TGTGCCATCAGTGGGGGACCAGGGGAAAATCAGCCCCAGCATTTT. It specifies CAISGGPGENQPQHF.